The present TCR beta chain was sequenced within a study of Graves' ophthalmopathy and Graves' hyperthyroidism. Broader study findings: Detection in blood was also observed for most expanded thyroid clonotypes above 0.001 frequency. Between ophthalmopathy and stable hyperthyroidism, a 13-signature model drew a separation with around 86% sensitivity and around 80% specificity.

Amplifying from RNA transcripts, the study obtained TCR beta CDR3 regions. First-round RT-PCR with HTBI primers preceded a second-round multiplex PCR. TCRdb re-analysed the multiplex PCR reads in MiXCR, keeping a single row per CDR3 protein. This sample yields roughly 500,000 distinct CDR3 sequences, of which around 15% are seen a single time; roughly 10% belongs to the top ten. Thyroid ultrasound, orbital computed tomography, TRAb, serum thyroxine and clinical symptoms formed the basis of diagnosis. Trimming at V came to 3 bases and at J to 6 bases, leaving 16 bases not matched to a gene. This CDR3 has 18 residues. Germline lookup yields CDR1 SGHDN and CDR2 FVKESK. Turning to this clonotype: Antigen unknown.

The J gene is TRBJ2-4, the V gene TRBV14; 8 bases match TRBD2. The source is a woman aged 25-40 years with Graves' ophthalmopathy. The sequencing sample was made of blood. In DNA, the CDR3 is TGTGCCAGCAGCCACGAACCAGTCCGGGGGGGACCGGGAAACATTCAGTACTTC. Residues: CASSHEPVRGGPGNIQYF.